This T cell receptor (beta chain) appears in the sequencing data of a study of blood T cell repertoires in COVID-19. Study summary: Specimens from acute and convalescent COVID-19 originated in the United States, Italy and Spain.

Some clones are missing from TCRdb's copy, which holds only in-frame ones; the method was immunoSEQ multiplex PCR. The data hold about 330,000 clones, with roughly 88% observed a single time. Recruits, aged about 18 to 100 years, lived in 24 US areas. V was cut by 0 bases and J by 3 bases, with 9 bases left in between. CDR3 length equals 14 residues. Per germline, CDR1 SGDLS and CDR2 YYNGEE. This TCR was recovered from a man aged 30-40 years who had recovered from COVID-19. What was sequenced was PBMCs or T cells enriched from blood (not recorded which). The genes are TRBV9 and TRBJ1-2; the D gene is possibly TRBD1 (5 bases). In DNA, the CDR3 is TGTGCCAGCAGCGTAGAGAAGGGGTACTATGGCTACACCTTC. It is translated as CASSVEKGYYGYTF.